Listed below are T cell receptor beta chains from one sample, sequenced in a study of blood T cell repertoires in COVID-19. Assay used: immunoSEQ multiplex PCR; TCRdb lists only in-frame clones, some missing. The sample lists about 50,000 clones; more than 85% were seen once. Input material: PBMCs or T cells enriched from blood (not recorded which). These receptors all stem from a woman aged 50 to 65 who had recovered from COVID-19. The CDR3 runs from the conserved cysteine through the conserved F or W. The D gene is left open where the match is weak. Part of the rows lack a size; the others show once, few, many or a class for expanded clones.

V gene	D gene	clone size	J gene	CDR3 protein	CDR3 DNA
TRBV20-1	NA	once	TRBJ2-5	CSSERIETQYF	TGCAGTTCCGAGAGAATAGAGACCCAGTACTTC
TRBV5-4	TRBD2	once	TRBJ2-3	CASSWGLAGTDTQYF	TGTGCCAGCAGCTGGGGACTAGCGGGCACAGATACGCAGTATTTT
TRBV28	NA	NA	TRBJ2-5	CATGLSQETQYF	TGTGCCACAGGGTTATCACAAGAGACCCAGTACTTC
TRBV7-2	NA	NA	TRBJ1-6	CASTSTGSGNSPLHF	TGTGCCAGCACCAGCACAGGGAGCGGCAATTCACCCCTCCACTTT
TRBV13	TRBD2	NA	TRBJ2-2	CASSPSGIDTGELFF	TGTGCCAGCAGCCCTAGCGGGATCGACACCGGGGAGCTGTTTTTT
TRBV3-1/TRBV3-2	NA	NA	TRBJ1-1	CASSQVGRGPMNTEAFF	TGTGCCAGCAGCCAAGTTGGGCGTGGGCCTATGAACACTGAAGCTTTCTTT
TRBV28	TRBD2	once	TRBJ2-1	CAISLTTSGSHNEQFF	TGTGCCATCTCCCTCACGACTAGCGGGAGTCACAATGAGCAGTTCTTC
TRBV5-4	TRBD2	NA	TRBJ2-3	CASSRTSGSTDTQYF	TGTGCCAGCAGCCGAACTAGCGGGAGTACAGATACGCAGTATTTT
TRBV6-2/TRBV6-3	NA	NA	TRBJ2-7	CASSQAGTLSGEQYF	TGTGCCAGCAGTCAGGCGGGGACCCTCTCGGGCGAGCAGTACTTC
TRBV12-3/TRBV12-4	TRBD1	NA	TRBJ2-7	CASSNQGVEQYF	TGTGCCAGCAGCAACCAGGGGGTCGAGCAGTACTTC
TRBV7-2	TRBD2	once	TRBJ2-7	CASSFGGGPNEQYF	TGTGCCAGCAGCTTTGGGGGAGGGCCCAACGAGCAGTACTTC
TRBV28	TRBD1	NA	TRBJ1-2	CASRSAGGGYGYTF	TGTGCCAGCAGATCGGCAGGGGGCGGCTATGGCTACACCTTC
TRBV2	NA	NA	TRBJ2-3	CASSSDNPTDTQYF	TGTGCCAGCAGTAGCGATAACCCCACAGATACGCAGTATTTT
TRBV6-2/TRBV6-3	NA	NA	TRBJ1-2	CASSYFGGGNYGYTF	TGTGCCAGCAGTTACTTTGGCGGGGGTAACTATGGCTACACCTTC
TRBV9	NA	NA	TRBJ1-4	CASSVGGIKGNEKLFF	TGTGCCAGCAGCGTAGGAGGGATCAAGGGTAATGAAAAACTGTTTTTT
TRBV11-2	NA	NA	TRBJ1-5	CASGVNQPQHF	TGTGCCAGCGGAGTTAATCAGCCCCAGCATTTT
TRBV13	TRBD2	NA	TRBJ2-1	CASSRTSGNEQFF	TGTGCCAGCAGCCGCACTAGCGGCAATGAGCAGTTCTTC
TRBV6-2/TRBV6-3	TRBD2	NA	TRBJ2-7	CASSYSGVPPYEQYF	TGTGCCAGCAGTTACAGCGGGGTTCCACCCTACGAGCAGTACTTC
TRBV19	TRBD1	NA	TRBJ2-7	CASSIGQGLSYEQYF	TGTGCCAGTAGTATTGGACAGGGGCTCTCCTACGAGCAGTACTTC
TRBV6-5	NA	NA	TRBJ2-7	CASSYGPAVINEQYF	TGTGCCAGCAGTTATGGCCCCGCAGTTATCAACGAGCAGTACTTC
TRBV12-3/TRBV12-4	NA	NA	TRBJ1-1	CASSFQGPTEAFF	TGTGCCAGCAGTTTTCAGGGTCCCACTGAAGCTTTCTTT
TRBV9	TRBD1	NA	TRBJ2-2	CASSDRDRLANTGELFF	TGTGCCAGCAGCGACCGGGACAGGTTAGCGAACACCGGGGAGCTGTTTTTT
TRBV3-1/TRBV3-2	TRBD1	NA	TRBJ2-3	CASSPRTGNTDTQYF	TGTGCCAGCAGCCCGCGGACAGGGAACACAGATACGCAGTATTTT
TRBV4-3	TRBD2	few	TRBJ2-3	CASSQDWTSGRRDTQYF	TGCGCCAGCAGCCAAGATTGGACTAGCGGGAGGAGGGATACGCAGTATTTT
TRBV7-2	TRBD2	NA	TRBJ2-1	CASSALAGMSSYNEQFF	TGTGCCAGCAGCGCCCTAGCGGGGATGAGCTCCTACAATGAGCAGTTCTTC
TRBV3-1/TRBV3-2	NA	NA	TRBJ2-3	CASSPTDSTDTQYF	TGTGCCAGCAGCCCTACAGATAGCACAGATACGCAGTATTTT
TRBV7-2	TRBD1	NA	TRBJ1-5	CASSSRGPGFQPQHF	TGTGCCAGCAGTTCAAGGGGGCCGGGGTTCCAGCCCCAGCATTTT
TRBV19	TRBD1	few	TRBJ1-5	CASSAVRDRGRIGNQPQHF	TGTGCCAGTAGTGCCGTGAGGGACAGGGGGCGGATTGGCAATCAGCCCCAGCATTTT
TRBV10-3	TRBD1	NA	TRBJ1-3	CAIGQDQGNTIYF	TGTGCCATTGGACAGGACCAAGGAAACACCATATATTTT
TRBV4-2	TRBD1	NA	TRBJ2-6	CASSQDGQGAAGANVLTF	TGTGCCAGCAGCCAAGATGGGCAGGGGGCGGCTGGGGCCAACGTCCTGACTTTC
TRBV27	TRBD1	NA	TRBJ1-6	CASSSLQGSSYNSPLHF	TGTGCCAGCAGTAGCCTACAGGGGAGCTCCTATAATTCACCCCTCCACTTT
TRBV6-5	TRBD1	NA	TRBJ1-5	CASSFAGGANNQPQHF	TGTGCCAGCAGTTTTGCAGGGGGCGCGAACAATCAGCCCCAGCATTTT
TRBV6-5	NA	NA	TRBJ1-1	CASRRSVTEAFF	TGTGCCAGCAGAAGGAGTGTTACTGAAGCTTTCTTT